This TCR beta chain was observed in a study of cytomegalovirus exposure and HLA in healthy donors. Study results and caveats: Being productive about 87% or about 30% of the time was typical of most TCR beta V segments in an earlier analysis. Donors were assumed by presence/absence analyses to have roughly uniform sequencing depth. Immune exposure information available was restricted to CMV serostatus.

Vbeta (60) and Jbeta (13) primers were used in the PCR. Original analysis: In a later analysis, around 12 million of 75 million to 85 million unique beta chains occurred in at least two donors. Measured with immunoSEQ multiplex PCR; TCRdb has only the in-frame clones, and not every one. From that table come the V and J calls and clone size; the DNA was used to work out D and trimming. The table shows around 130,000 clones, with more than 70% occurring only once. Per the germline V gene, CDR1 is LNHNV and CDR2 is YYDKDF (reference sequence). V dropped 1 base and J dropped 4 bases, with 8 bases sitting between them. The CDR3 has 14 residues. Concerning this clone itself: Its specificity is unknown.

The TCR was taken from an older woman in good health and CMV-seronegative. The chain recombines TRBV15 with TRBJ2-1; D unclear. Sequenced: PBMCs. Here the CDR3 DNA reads TGTGCCACCAGCAGAGGTCAGTTTTACAATGAGCAGTTCTTC. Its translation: CATSRGQFYNEQFF. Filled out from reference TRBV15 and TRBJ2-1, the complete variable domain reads DAMVIQNPRYQVTQFGKPVTLSCSQTLNHNVMYWYQQKSSQAPKLLFHYYDKDFNNEADTPDNFQSRRPNTSFCFLDIRSPGLGDTAMYLCATSRGQFYNEQFFGPGTRLTVL.